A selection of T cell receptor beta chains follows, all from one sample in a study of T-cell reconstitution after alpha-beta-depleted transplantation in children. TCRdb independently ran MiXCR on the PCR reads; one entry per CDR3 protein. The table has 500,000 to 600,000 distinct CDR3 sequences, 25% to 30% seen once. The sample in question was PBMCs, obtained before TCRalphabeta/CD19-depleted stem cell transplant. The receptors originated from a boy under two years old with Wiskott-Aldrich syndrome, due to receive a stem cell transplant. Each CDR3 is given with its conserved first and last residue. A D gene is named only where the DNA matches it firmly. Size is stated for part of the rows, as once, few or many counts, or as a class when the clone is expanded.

CDR3 DNA: TGTGCCATCAGTGTCAGGGATAATTCACCCCTCCACTTT; CDR3 protein: CAISVRDNSPLHF; clone size: NA; D gene: NA; V gene: TRBV10-3; J gene: TRBJ1-6
CDR3 DNA: TGTGCCAGCAGTCAAGGACACCCGAACACTGAAGCTTTCTTT; CDR3 protein: CASSQGHPNTEAFF; clone size: few; D gene: NA; V gene: TRBV12-3/TRBV12-4; J gene: TRBJ1-1
CDR3 DNA: TGCAGTGCTTGGGACACTCCCGAGCAGTACTTC; CDR3 protein: CSAWDTPEQYF; clone size: NA; D gene: NA; V gene: TRBV20-1; J gene: TRBJ2-7
CDR3 DNA: TGTGCCATCAGAATCCCGGGACTCGGGAATGAGCAGTTCTTC; CDR3 protein: CAIRIPGLGNEQFF; clone size: NA; D gene: NA; V gene: TRBV10-3; J gene: TRBJ2-1
CDR3 DNA: TGTGCCAGCAGAGGACAGGGCCTCGAGCAGTACTTC; CDR3 protein: CASRGQGLEQYF; clone size: NA; D gene: TRBD1; V gene: TRBV25-1; J gene: TRBJ2-7
CDR3 DNA: TGTGCCAGCAGCTTGGCCGAGGGGCGCCGGGAGACCCAGTACTTC; CDR3 protein: CASSLAEGRRETQYF; clone size: NA; D gene: NA; V gene: TRBV5-5; J gene: TRBJ2-5
CDR3 DNA: TGTGCCAGCAGGGGGGGCGGGGCCCCGGTAACCCAGTACTTC; CDR3 protein: CASRGGGAPVTQYF; clone size: few; D gene: NA; V gene: TRBV27; J gene: TRBJ2-5
CDR3 DNA: TGTGCCAGCAGCGTAGAAGGACTAGTCGGTGAGACCCAGTACTTC; CDR3 protein: CASSVEGLVGETQYF; clone size: NA; D gene: TRBD2; V gene: TRBV9; J gene: TRBJ2-5
CDR3 DNA: TGCAGTGCTGGGCAGCCGAGCTCCTACGAGCAGTACTTC; CDR3 protein: CSAGQPSSYEQYF; clone size: NA; D gene: NA; V gene: TRBV20-1; J gene: TRBJ2-7
CDR3 DNA: TGCGCCAGCAGCTCGCTATCGACTAGCACGGCCGGGGAGCTGTTTTTT; CDR3 protein: CASSSLSTSTAGELFF; clone size: few; D gene: TRBD2; V gene: TRBV5-1; J gene: TRBJ2-2
CDR3 DNA: TGTGCCAGCAAGCCGGTGGGATTGGACGAGCAGTACTTC; CDR3 protein: CASKPVGLDEQYF; clone size: few; D gene: NA; V gene: TRBV6-2/TRBV6-3; J gene: TRBJ2-7
CDR3 DNA: TGCGCCAGCAGCCCCGGGACTAGCGGGACCAAGAACACCGGGGAGCTGTTTTTT; CDR3 protein: CASSPGTSGTKNTGELFF; clone size: NA; D gene: TRBD2; V gene: TRBV5-1; J gene: TRBJ2-2
CDR3 DNA: TGCAGTGCTAGAGATCTGTCAGGGGGCCAGTACAATGAGCAGTTCTTC; CDR3 protein: CSARDLSGGQYNEQFF; clone size: NA; D gene: TRBD1; V gene: TRBV20-1; J gene: TRBJ2-1
CDR3 DNA: TGCGCCAGCAGCTTGGGGGACAGGTTGGAGCAGTTCTTC; CDR3 protein: CASSLGDRLEQFF; clone size: NA; D gene: TRBD1; V gene: TRBV5-1; J gene: TRBJ2-1
CDR3 DNA: TGCGCCAGCAGCCCAGGGCGGATGGACACTGAAGCTTTCTTT; CDR3 protein: CASSPGRMDTEAFF; clone size: few; D gene: NA; V gene: TRBV5-1; J gene: TRBJ1-1
CDR3 DNA: TGTGCCAGCAGCTTAGAAGGAGGGGTAACTGAAGCTTTCTTT; CDR3 protein: CASSLEGGVTEAFF; clone size: NA; D gene: NA; V gene: TRBV7-2; J gene: TRBJ1-1
CDR3 DNA: TGTGCCAGCAGTCAACAACGGACAGGGCCCTACGAGCAGTACTTC; CDR3 protein: CASSQQRTGPYEQYF; clone size: NA; D gene: TRBD1; V gene: TRBV28; J gene: TRBJ2-7
CDR3 DNA: TGCGCCAGCAGCCCCGGCTTCTCTGGAAACACCATATATTTT; CDR3 protein: CASSPGFSGNTIYF; clone size: few; D gene: NA; V gene: TRBV5-1; J gene: TRBJ1-3
CDR3 DNA: TGCGCCAGCAGCTTGGCGGCAGGGGGGGGCAATGAGCAGTTCTTC; CDR3 protein: CASSLAAGGGNEQFF; clone size: few; D gene: NA; V gene: TRBV5-1; J gene: TRBJ2-1
CDR3 DNA: TGCAGTGCCCTGGAGCCTAGCGGTCTCTCCTACAATGAGCAGTTCTTC; CDR3 protein: CSALEPSGLSYNEQFF; clone size: few; D gene: TRBD2; V gene: TRBV20-1; J gene: TRBJ2-1
CDR3 DNA: TGCGCCAGCAGCTTAAGGCGCGAGCAGTACTTC; CDR3 protein: CASSLRREQYF; clone size: NA; D gene: NA; V gene: TRBV5-1; J gene: TRBJ2-7
CDR3 DNA: TGTGCCAGCAGCTTACGTGGGAGGGCCTACGAGCAGTACTTC; CDR3 protein: CASSLRGRAYEQYF; clone size: few; D gene: TRBD2; V gene: TRBV7-2; J gene: TRBJ2-7